The 8 T cell receptor beta chains below were found in one sample sequenced in a study of Ad26.COV2.S vaccination and SARS-CoV-2 variants. Treatment here: about 20 received Ad26.COV2.S at low or high dose, single or two shots; about 5 received placebo; per-sample allocation not given. At day 63 after the first vaccine or placebo injection, samples were drawn. Libraries were prepared by immunoSEQ multiplex PCR; TCRdb keeps only in-frame clonotypes and omits some of them. The data contain about 380,000 clones, roughly four fifths of them singletons. The starting material was peripheral blood, obtained in a trial of Ad26.COV2.S vaccine versus placebo. The receptors originated from a person aged 18 to 65 who received the Ad26.COV2.S COVID-19 vaccine or a placebo.

In nucleotides, the CDR3 is TGTGCCAGCAGTGAATGGGACAGGGGGCGCCGGGGTGAGCAGTTCTTC. It translates to CASSEWDRGRRGEQFF. V is TRBV25-1 and J is TRBJ2-1; 12 bases map to TRBD1. The CDR3 extends over 16 amino acids. Looked up from germline, CDR1 is MGHDK and CDR2 is SYGVNS. V shed 1 base and J 9 bases; nucleotides not matched to a gene: 7. The whole variable domain, remainder taken from reference TRBV25-1 and TRBJ2-1, is EADIYQTPRYLVIGTGKKITLECSQTMGHDKMYWYQQDPGMELHLIHYSYGVNSTEKGDLSSESTVSRIRTEHFPLTLESARPSHTSQYLCASSEWDRGRRGEQFFGPGTRLTVL.

This rearrangement joins TRBV19 to TRBJ2-1; TRBD2 aligns across 8 bases. With V trimmed by 3 bases and J by 9 bases, 13 bases remained unmatched. Germline V gene data show CDR1 as LNHDA and CDR2 as SQIVND (reference sequence). The CDR3 runs to 16 residues. CDR3 loop: CASSIRLAGGLSEQFF. The DNA for the CDR3 is TGTGCCAGTAGTATTAGGCTCGCGGGAGGTCTCTCTGAGCAGTTCTTC.

The rearrangement joins TRBV19 to TRBJ2-1, with 8 nucleotides matching TRBD2. V shed 3 bases, J shed 4 bases, and the junction held 11 bases outside the gene matches. The CDR3 length is 17 residues. The germline V gene encodes CDR1 LNHDA and CDR2 SQIVND (reference sequence). The CDR3 is CASSIEGGSGVYNEQFF. CDR3 coding DNA: TGTGCCAGTAGTATTGAGGGGGGTAGCGGGGTGTACAATGAGCAGTTCTTC.

This clone was picked up a small number of times. This rearrangement joins TRBV7-9 to TRBJ2-2; D gene unclear. V gave up 0 bases and J gave up 10 bases, with 6 bases separating them. Germline CDR1 SEHNR, CDR2 FQNEAQ (reference sequence). This CDR3 spans 12 amino acids. In nucleotides, the CDR3 is TGTGCCAGCAGCTTAGCCGCCGCGGAGCTGTTTTTT. Protein: CASSLAAAELFF. The entire variable domain, with the rest obtained from reference TRBV7-9 and TRBJ2-2, is as follows: DTGVSQNPRHKITKRGQNVTFRCDPISEHNRLYWYRQTLGQGPEFLTYFQNEAQLEKSRLLSDRFSAERPKGSFSTLEIQRTEQGDSAMYLCASSLAAAELFFGEGSRLTVL.

The CDR3, as DNA: TGTGCCAGCAGCCTGACCCTTAACAATGAGCAGTTCTTC. This sequence encodes CASSLTLNNEQFF. This chain links TRBV7-9 with TRBJ2-1; no definite D call. CDR3 length: 13 amino acids. The V and J ends lost 5 bases and 5 bases respectively, with 10 bases between them. CDR1 and CDR2 from the germline V gene are SEHNR and FQNEAQ (reference sequence).

This chain joins TRBV5-1 and TRBJ1-4, with no clear D. Germline-derived CDR1 and CDR2 are SGHRS and YFSETQ. Trimming removed 0 bases at V and 8 bases at J, with 23 bases between. The CDR3 contains 18 residues. As DNA, the CDR3 is TGCGCCAGCAGCTTGGCCCCCTCGGGCCAGCCCCGAAACGAAAAACTGTTTTTT. Its protein is CASSLAPSGQPRNEKLFF. The full variable domain, with the rest looked up from reference TRBV5-1 and TRBJ1-4, is KAGVTQTPRYLIKTRGQQVTLSCSPISGHRSVSWYQQTPGQGLQFLFEYFSETQRNKGNFPGRFSGRQFSNSRSEMNVSTLELGDSALYLCASSLAPSGQPRNEKLFFGSGTQLSVL.

This chain joins TRBV2 and TRBJ2-7, with 12 bases that match TRBD1. CDR3 length equals 13 residues. V lost 10 bases, J lost 0 bases, and 1 base stayed unmatched. Germline V gene lookup returns CDR1 SNHLY and CDR2 FYNNEI. The CDR3 coding sequence is TGTGCCAAGGGACAGGGGGCCTCCTACGAGCAGTACTTC. Encoded protein: CAKGQGASYEQYF.

This clone was detected a few times. This sequence joins TRBV6-5 and TRBJ1-1; no firm D call. Germline V CDR1 and CDR2: MNHEY, SVGAGI. The CDR3 runs to 14 residues. Trimming took 2 bases from V and 8 from J, leaving 15 bases between them. CDR3 sequence: CASSYQGPLGEAFF. CDR3 bases: TGTGCCAGCAGTTACCAAGGCCCACTGGGGGAAGCTTTCTTT.